This paragraph reports one T cell receptor (beta chain). What it recognizes is unknown. This sample stems from a study of cytomegalovirus exposure and HLA in healthy donors. Study findings and constraints: A prior analysis recorded that most TCR beta V segments were productive about 90% or about 30% of the time.

Trimming stripped 1 base from V and 9 bases from J, with 3 bases between. The germline gives CDR1 SEHNR, CDR2 FQNEAQ (reference sequence). The CDR3 runs 11 residues. Amplification used 60 Vbeta primers and 13 Jbeta primers. Clones were read by immunoSEQ multiplex PCR, and TCRdb kept only the in-frame ones, dropping some. The sample yields some 110,000 clones, 75% seen once. This sequence originates from a middle-aged man in good health and CMV-seronegative. V gene TRBV7-9 combines with J gene TRBJ2-2; unclear D gene. Sequencing was carried out using PBMCs. For the CDR3, the DNA is TGTGCCAGCAGCTTAGAGCGGGAGCTGTTTTTT. This translates into CASSLERELFF.